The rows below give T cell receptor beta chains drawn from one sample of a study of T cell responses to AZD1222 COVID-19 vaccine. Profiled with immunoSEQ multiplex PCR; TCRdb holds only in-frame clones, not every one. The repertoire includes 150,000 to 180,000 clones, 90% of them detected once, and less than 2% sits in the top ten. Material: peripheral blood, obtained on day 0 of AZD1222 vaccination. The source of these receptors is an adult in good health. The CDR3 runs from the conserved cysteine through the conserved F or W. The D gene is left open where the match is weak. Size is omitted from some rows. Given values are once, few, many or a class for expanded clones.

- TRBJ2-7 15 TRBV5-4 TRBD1 CASSAWTGGSSEQYF TGTGCCAGCAGCGCTTGGACAGGGGGAAGCTCCGAGCAGTACTTC
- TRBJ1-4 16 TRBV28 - CASSFGGRGPNEKLFF TGTGCCAGCAGTTTTGGAGGCAGGGGCCCTAATGAAAAACTGTTTTTT
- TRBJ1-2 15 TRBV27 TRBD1 CASSTRDSLNYGYTF TGTGCCAGCAGTACCCGGGACAGTCTTAACTATGGCTACACCTTC
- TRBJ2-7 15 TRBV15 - CATSRVAGAIYEQYF TGTGCCACCAGCAGAGTGGCGGGGGCAATATACGAGCAGTACTTC
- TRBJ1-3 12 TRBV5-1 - CASSLPGNTIYF TGCGCCAGCAGCTTGCCTGGAAACACCATATATTTT
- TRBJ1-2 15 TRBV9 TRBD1 CASSVEPGQDYGYTF TGTGCCAGCAGCGTAGAACCGGGACAGGACTATGGCTACACCTTC
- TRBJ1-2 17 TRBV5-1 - CASSLRGSPQANYGYTF TGCGCCAGCAGCTTGCGCGGGTCGCCACAAGCTAACTATGGCTACACCTTC
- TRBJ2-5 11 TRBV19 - CASRDERAQYF TGTGCCAGTAGGGACGAGAGGGCCCAGTACTTC
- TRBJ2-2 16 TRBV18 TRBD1 CASSLMDRENTGELFF TGTGCCAGCTCACTTATGGACAGGGAGAACACCGGGGAGCTGTTTTTT
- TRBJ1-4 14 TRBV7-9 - CASATGPTNEKLFF TGTGCCAGCGCAACAGGCCCAACTAATGAAAAACTGTTTTTT
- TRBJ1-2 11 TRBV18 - CASSPTGKLHF TGTGCCAGCTCGCCGACGGGTAAACTGCACTTC
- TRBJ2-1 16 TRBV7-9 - CASSRTGGGIYNEQFF TGTGCCAGCAGCCGTACGGGTGGCGGGATCTACAATGAGCAGTTCTTC
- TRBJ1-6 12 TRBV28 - CASSGPGSPLHF TGTGCCAGCAGCGGCCCTGGTTCACCCCTCCACTTT
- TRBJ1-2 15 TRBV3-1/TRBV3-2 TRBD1 CASSQAGTGPYGYTF TGTGCCAGCAGCCAAGCTGGGACAGGCCCCTATGGCTACACCTTC
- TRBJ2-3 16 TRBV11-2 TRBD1 CASSLVGDRAVDTQYF TGTGCCAGCAGCTTAGTCGGGGACAGGGCCGTGGATACGCAGTATTTT
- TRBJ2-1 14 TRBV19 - CASSIFGVNNEQFF TGTGCCAGTAGTATTTTCGGGGTTAACAATGAGCAGTTCTTC
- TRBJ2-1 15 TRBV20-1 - CSASPSERSYNEQFF TGCAGTGCTAGTCCTAGCGAACGCTCCTACAATGAGCAGTTCTTC
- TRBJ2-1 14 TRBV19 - CASSDQSSYNEQFF TGTGCCAGTAGTGACCAAAGCTCCTACAATGAGCAGTTCTTC
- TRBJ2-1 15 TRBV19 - CASSRTASAYNEQFF TGTGCCAGTAGTCGGACAGCGTCTGCCTACAATGAGCAGTTCTTC
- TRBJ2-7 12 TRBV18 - CASSPRRYEQYF TGTGCCAGCTCACCGAGAAGATACGAGCAGTACTTC
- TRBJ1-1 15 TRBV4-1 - CASSPNGLGDTEAFF TGCGCCAGCAGTCCAAATGGCCTAGGGGACACTGAAGCTTTCTTT
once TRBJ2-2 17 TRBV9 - CASSRIYDYANTGELFF TGTGCCAGCAGCCGCATATATGATTACGCGAACACCGGGGAGCTGTTTTTT
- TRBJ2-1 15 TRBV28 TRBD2 CASSPPREAANEQFF TGTGCCAGCAGCCCGCCCCGGGAGGCTGCCAATGAGCAGTTCTTC
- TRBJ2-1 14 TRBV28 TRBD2 CASSYGTRKGEQFF TGTGCCAGCAGTTACGGGACTAGGAAAGGTGAGCAGTTCTTC
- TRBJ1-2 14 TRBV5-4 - CASRSPRRPYGYTF TGTGCCAGCAGATCCCCGAGAAGACCATATGGCTACACCTTC
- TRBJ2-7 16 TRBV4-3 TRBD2 CASSQEGGGSPYEQYF TGCGCCAGCAGCCAAGAAGGCGGGGGATCACCCTACGAGCAGTACTTC
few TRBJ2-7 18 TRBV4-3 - CASSQDLSSGQGSYEQYF TGCGCCAGCAGCCAAGATTTAAGTTCGGGGCAGGGGTCCTACGAGCAGTACTTC
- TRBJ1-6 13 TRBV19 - CASSIAKNSPLHF TGTGCCAGTAGTATAGCGAAGAATTCACCCCTCCACTTT
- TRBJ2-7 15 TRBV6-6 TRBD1 CASSYSLQGSYEQYF TGTGCCAGCAGTTACTCGCTACAGGGGTCCTACGAGCAGTACTTC
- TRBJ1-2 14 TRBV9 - CASSVSTGGHGYTF TGTGCCAGCAGCGTCTCAACAGGAGGCCATGGCTACACCTTC
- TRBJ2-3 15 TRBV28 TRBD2 CASRVPAGSPDTQYF TGTGCCAGCAGGGTTCCAGCGGGAAGTCCAGATACGCAGTATTTT
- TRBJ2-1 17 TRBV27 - CASSFGRGNYFYNEQFF TGTGCCAGCAGTTTCGGTCGGGGGAACTATTTCTACAATGAGCAGTTCTTC
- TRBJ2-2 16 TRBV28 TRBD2 CASSSPGTSGTGELFF TGTGCCAGCAGTTCTCCCGGGACTAGCGGTACCGGGGAGCTGTTTTTT
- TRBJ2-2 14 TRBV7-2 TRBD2 CASSSGSITGELFF TGTGCCAGTTCTAGCGGGAGTATCACCGGGGAGCTGTTTTTT
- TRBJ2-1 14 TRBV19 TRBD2 CASNLGRGGNEQFF TGTGCCAGTAACTTAGGGCGGGGGGGCAATGAGCAGTTCTTC
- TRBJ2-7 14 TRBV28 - CASSFFGREAEQYF TGTGCCAGCAGTTTTTTCGGTAGGGAGGCCGAGCAGTACTTC
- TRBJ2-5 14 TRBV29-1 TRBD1 CSVVGTGGQETQYF TGCAGCGTTGTTGGGACAGGGGGCCAAGAGACCCAGTACTTC
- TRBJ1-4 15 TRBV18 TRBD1 CASSRDSDRYEKLFF TGTGCCAGCTCCCGGGACAGCGATAGGTACGAAAAACTGTTTTTT
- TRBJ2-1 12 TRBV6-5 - CASRPNYNEQFF TGTGCCAGCAGACCTAATTACAATGAGCAGTTCTTC
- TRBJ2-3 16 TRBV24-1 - CATSDRQFSSTDTQYF TGTGCCACCAGTGACAGACAGTTTTCTAGCACAGATACGCAGTATTTT
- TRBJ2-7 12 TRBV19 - CASSIQAYEQYF TGTGCCAGTAGTATACAGGCCTACGAGCAGTACTTC
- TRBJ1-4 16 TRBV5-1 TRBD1 CASSLEGGGSNEKLFF TGCGCCAGCAGCTTGGAAGGAGGGGGCTCTAATGAAAAACTGTTTTTT
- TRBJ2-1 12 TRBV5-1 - CASGQSNNEQFF TGCGCCAGTGGACAGAGTAACAATGAGCAGTTCTTC
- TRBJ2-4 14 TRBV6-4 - CASSDESSPNIQYF TGTGCCAGCAGTGACGAAAGTAGCCCCAACATTCAGTACTTC
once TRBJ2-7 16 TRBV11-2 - CASSLGGTASSYEQYF TGTGCCAGCAGCTTAGGTGGGACCGCTAGCTCCTACGAGCAGTACTTC
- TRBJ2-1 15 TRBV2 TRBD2 CASSAPGGLAGEQFF TGTGCCAGCAGTGCTCCGGGAGGCCTGGCGGGTGAGCAGTTCTTC
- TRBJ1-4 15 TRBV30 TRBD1 CAWSVGTGGNEKLFF TGTGCCTGGAGTGTAGGGACAGGGGGTAATGAAAAACTGTTTTTT
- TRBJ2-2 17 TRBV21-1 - CASSTEGTSGSSGELFF TGTGCCAGCAGCACCGAAGGGACTAGCGGGAGTTCCGGGGAGCTGTTTTTT
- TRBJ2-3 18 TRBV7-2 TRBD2 CASSLSLREGYITDTQYF TGTGCCAGCAGCTTATCACTGAGGGAGGGATATATCACAGATACGCAGTATTTT
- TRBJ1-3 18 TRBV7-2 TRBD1 CASSLNPGTGLSGNTIYF TGTGCCAGCAGCTTAAATCCCGGGACAGGCCTCTCTGGAAACACCATATATTTT
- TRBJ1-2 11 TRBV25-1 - CASGGRWSYTF TGTGCCAGCGGGGGGAGGTGGAGCTACACCTTC
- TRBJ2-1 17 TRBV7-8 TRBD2 CASSLLFGGSSYNEQFF TGTGCCAGCAGCTTACTTTTCGGCGGGAGCTCCTACAATGAGCAGTTCTTC